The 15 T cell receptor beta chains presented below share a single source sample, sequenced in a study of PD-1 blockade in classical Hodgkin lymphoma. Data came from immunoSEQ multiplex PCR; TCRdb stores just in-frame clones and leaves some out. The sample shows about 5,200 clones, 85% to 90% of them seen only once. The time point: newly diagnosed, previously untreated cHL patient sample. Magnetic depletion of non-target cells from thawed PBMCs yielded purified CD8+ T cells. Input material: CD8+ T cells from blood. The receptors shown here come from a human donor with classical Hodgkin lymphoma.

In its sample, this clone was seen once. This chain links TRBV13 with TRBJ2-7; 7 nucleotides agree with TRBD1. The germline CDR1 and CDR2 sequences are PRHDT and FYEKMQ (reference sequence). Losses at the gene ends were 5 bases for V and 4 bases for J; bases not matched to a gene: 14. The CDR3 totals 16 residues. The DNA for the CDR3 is TGTGCCAGCAGCAACGCCACAGGGGAGTTTGCGTACGAGCAGTACTTC. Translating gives CASSNATGEFAYEQYF.

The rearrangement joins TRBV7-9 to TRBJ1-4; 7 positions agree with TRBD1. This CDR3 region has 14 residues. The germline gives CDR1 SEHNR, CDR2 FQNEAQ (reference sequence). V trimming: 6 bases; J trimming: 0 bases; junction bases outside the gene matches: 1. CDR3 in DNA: TGTGCCAGCAGGGGACAGTCAACTAATGAAAAACTGTTTTTT. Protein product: CASRGQSTNEKLFF.

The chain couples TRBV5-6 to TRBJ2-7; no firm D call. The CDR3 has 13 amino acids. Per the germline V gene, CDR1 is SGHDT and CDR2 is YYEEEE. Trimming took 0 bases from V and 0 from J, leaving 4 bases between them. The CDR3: CASSLGNSYEQYF. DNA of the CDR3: TGTGCCAGCAGCTTGGGGAACTCCTACGAGCAGTACTTC.

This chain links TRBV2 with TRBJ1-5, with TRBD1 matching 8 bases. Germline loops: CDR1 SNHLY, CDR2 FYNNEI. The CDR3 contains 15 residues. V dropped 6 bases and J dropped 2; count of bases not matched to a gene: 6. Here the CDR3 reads CASSEDRAGNQPQHF. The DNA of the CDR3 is TGTGCCAGCAGCGAGGACAGGGCTGGCAATCAGCCCCAGCATTTT.

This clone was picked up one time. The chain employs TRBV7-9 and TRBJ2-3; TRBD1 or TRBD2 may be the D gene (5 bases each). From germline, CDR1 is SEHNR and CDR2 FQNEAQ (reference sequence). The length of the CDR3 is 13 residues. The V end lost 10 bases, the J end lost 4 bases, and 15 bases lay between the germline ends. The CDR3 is CATPGPEPDTQYF. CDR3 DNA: TGTGCCACTCCGGGGCCTGAGCCAGATACGCAGTATTTT.

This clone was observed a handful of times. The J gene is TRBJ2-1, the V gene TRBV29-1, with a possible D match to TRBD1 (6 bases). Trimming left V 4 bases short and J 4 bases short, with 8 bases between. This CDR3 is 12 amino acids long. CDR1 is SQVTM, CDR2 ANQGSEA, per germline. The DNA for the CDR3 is TGCAGCGTTGGTCAGGGGTACAATGAGCAGTTCTTC. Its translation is CSVGQGYNEQFF.

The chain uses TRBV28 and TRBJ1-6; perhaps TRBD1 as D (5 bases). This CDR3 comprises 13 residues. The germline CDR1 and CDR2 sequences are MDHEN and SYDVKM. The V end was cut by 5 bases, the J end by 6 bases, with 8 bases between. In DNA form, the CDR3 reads TGTGCCAGCAGTAGGCAGGGTAATTCACCCCTCCACTTT. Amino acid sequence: CASSRQGNSPLHF. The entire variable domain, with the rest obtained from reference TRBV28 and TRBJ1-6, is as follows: DVKVTQSSRYLVKRTGEKVFLECVQDMDHENMFWYRQDPGLGLRLIYFSYDVKMKEKGDIPEGYSVSREKKERFSLILESASTNQTSMYLCASSRQGNSPLHFGNGTRLTVT.

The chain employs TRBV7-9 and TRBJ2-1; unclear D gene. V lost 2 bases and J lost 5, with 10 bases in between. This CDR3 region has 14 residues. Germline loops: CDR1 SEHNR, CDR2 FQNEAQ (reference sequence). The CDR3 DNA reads TGTGCCAGCAGCTTAAGTTCGAGAGACAATGAGCAGTTCTTC. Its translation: CASSLSSRDNEQFF.

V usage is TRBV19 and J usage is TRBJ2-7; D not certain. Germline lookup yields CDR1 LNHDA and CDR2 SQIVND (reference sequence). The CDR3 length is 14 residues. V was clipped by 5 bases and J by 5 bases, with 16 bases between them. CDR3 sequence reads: CASSWAGFRDEQYF. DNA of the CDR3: TGTGCCAGTAGTTGGGCAGGATTTAGAGACGAGCAGTACTTC.

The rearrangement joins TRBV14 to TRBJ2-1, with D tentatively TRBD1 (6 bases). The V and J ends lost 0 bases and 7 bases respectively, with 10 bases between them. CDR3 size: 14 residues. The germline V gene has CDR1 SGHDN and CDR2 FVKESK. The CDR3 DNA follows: TGTGCCAGCAGCCAAGACCAGGGGTGGAATGAGCAGTTCTTC. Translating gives CASSQDQGWNEQFF. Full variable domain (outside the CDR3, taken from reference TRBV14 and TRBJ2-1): EAGVTQFPSHSVIEKGQTVTLRCDPISGHDNLYWYRRVMGKEIKFLLHFVKESKQDESGMPNNRFLAERTGGTYSTLKVQPAELEDSGVYFCASSQDQGWNEQFFGPGTRLTVL.

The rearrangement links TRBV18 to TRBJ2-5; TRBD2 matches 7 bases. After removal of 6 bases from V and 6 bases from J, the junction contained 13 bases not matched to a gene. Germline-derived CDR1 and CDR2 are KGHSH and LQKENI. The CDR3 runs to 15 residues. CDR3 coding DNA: TGTGCCAGCTCTCCAGCGGGACCCCCTCCGCAGACCCAGTACTTC. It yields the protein CASSPAGPPPQTQYF.

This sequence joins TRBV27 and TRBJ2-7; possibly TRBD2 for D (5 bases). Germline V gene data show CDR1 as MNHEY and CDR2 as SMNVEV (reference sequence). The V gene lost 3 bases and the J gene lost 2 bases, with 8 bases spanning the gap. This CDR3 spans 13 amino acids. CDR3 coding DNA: TGTGCCAGCAGTTTGGGCGGGCCCTACGAGCAGTACTTC. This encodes CASSLGGPYEQYF.

CDR3 amino acids: CASSGTGGTETQYF. CDR3 in DNA: TGTGCCAGCAGTGGGACTGGGGGGACAGAGACCCAGTACTTC. The V and J genes are TRBV7-8 and TRBJ2-5; possibly TRBD2 for D (6 bases). The germline CDR1 and CDR2 sequences are SGHVS and FQNEAQ. The CDR3 covers 14 residues. Trimming removed 6 bases at V and 4 bases at J, with 15 bases between.

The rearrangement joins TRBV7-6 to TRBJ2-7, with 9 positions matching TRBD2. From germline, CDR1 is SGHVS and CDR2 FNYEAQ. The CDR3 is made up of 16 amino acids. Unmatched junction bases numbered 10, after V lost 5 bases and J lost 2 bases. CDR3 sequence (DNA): TGTGCCAGCAGCCCCCTGAGAGCGGGAGGACCCTACGAGCAGTACTTC. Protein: CASSPLRAGGPYEQYF.

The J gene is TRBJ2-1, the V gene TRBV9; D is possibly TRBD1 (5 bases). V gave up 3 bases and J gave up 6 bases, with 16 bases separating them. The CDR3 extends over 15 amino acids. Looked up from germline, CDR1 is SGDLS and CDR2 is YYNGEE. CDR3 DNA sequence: TGTGCCAGCAGCGGGGGCCCGCCCGGTGCCAATGAGCAGTTCTTC. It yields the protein CASSGGPPGANEQFF.